The sample holds many counts of the clone carrying this T cell receptor (beta chain). This specimen belongs to a study of identical twins. The V end was cut by 4 bases, the J end by 3 bases, with 21 bases between. The CDR3 has 17 amino acids. CDR1 is SGHAT, CDR2 FQNNGV, per germline. TCRdb re-called the 5' RACE reads through MiXCR, storing one row per CDR3 protein. The sample records around 250,000 distinct CDR3 sequences, approximately 8.3% being singletons. Healthy Caucasian donors formed the entire cohort. This sample also belongs to another study, concerning yellow fever vaccine responses in identical twins.

The rearrangement links TRBV11-2 to TRBJ2-5; tentatively, D is TRBD1 (7 bases). Specimen: CD8+ T cells sorted from blood. The receptor comes from a young woman in good health. The CDR3 nucleotides read TGTGCCAGCAGCTCCAAGGCAGGGGGTCGGAGGGAAGAGACCCAGTACTTC. Amino acid sequence: CASSSKAGGRREETQYF.